The clone carrying this T cell receptor beta chain appeared once. Antigen specificity is unknown. Isolation recovered at least 6 million PBMCs from every sample. This specimen belongs to a study of blood T cells in healthy people across ages. Findings and limits, study-wide: Long-lived donors carried more naive CD4+ cells and greater diversity than aged donors. The unknown donor CMV status may have confounded expanded clonotype changes.

The germline gives CDR1 SGHTA, CDR2 FQGNSA. The CDR3 is 13 amino acids. Primed by a sample-barcoded 5' primer and a J-beta primer mix, a second PCR proceeded for about 7 to 12 cycles. TCRdb redid the calling of the 5' RACE reads with MiXCR, one entry per CDR3 protein. The top ten hold about a fifth of the sample, which has over 950,000 distinct CDR3 sequences, roughly 51% seen once. The receptor comes from an older woman in good health. What was sequenced was blood. This chain uses TRBV7-2 with TRBJ2-5; D is tentatively TRBD1 or TRBD2 (5 bases each). The DNA end is a closer match to TRBJ2-7, so the J assignment may be wrong. The CDR3 here is CASSRDVPCEQYF. CDR3 nucleotides: TGTGCCAGCAGCCGGGACGTACCCTGCGAGCAGTACTTC.